A selection of T cell receptor beta chains follows, all from one sample in a study of cytomegalovirus exposure and HLA in healthy donors. The repertoire was sequenced with immunoSEQ multiplex PCR; TCRdb's copy has only in-frame clones and lacks some. Here the sample spans some 150,000 clones, approximately 9% being singletons. Input material: PBMCs. The receptors derive from a male donor in good health and CMV-seronegative. CDR3s leave out the opening cysteine and the closing phenylalanine or tryptophan. The order of the fields is V gene, clone size, CDR3 protein. Only part of the rows carry a size: once, few, many, or a class if the clone is expanded.

TRBV28 few ASSSFRGGPHGYT
TRBV27 NA ASSLFSGIPNTGELF
TRBV7-9 NA ASSLEKGINTEAF
TRBV28 NA ASSLPGSNQPQH
TRBV15 NA ATSLNRGYEQY
TRBV19 NA ASSIGLAGGLSSYNEQF
TRBV18 NA ASTKMGQTKNIQY
TRBV11-2 once ASSLAQPGHWEGEQY
TRBV29-1 few SVEDRQGAGTGELF
TRBV9 few ASSVGVVSNQPQH
TRBV20-1 few SAVMDTQY
TRBV4-2 once ASSQDSGGEETQY
TRBV28 NA ASSSSGQGTFNYGYT
TRBV9 NA ASSVEGGVANEQF
TRBV30 few AWDRGFFTGELF
TRBV5-4 NA ASSVGTSGVEQY
TRBV30 NA AWSGGGNQPQH
TRBV30 NA AWSGGLVVQTGLLAKNIQY
TRBV9 NA ASSVGETSGSYEQY
TRBV2 few ASSDITGKGYEQY
TRBV7-2 NA ASSLEFSNEKLF
TRBV7-9 NA ASSLEAGGPETQY
TRBV28 few ASSQQGSSYEQY
TRBV9 few ASSEGGRATEAF
TRBV6-1 NA ASSELASGGTDTQY
TRBV5-1 few ASSLALAGAEAF
TRBV5-6 NA ASSFLSGEQF
TRBV7-3 NA ASSESRQNTGELF
TRBV29-1 NA SVCRTDTGELF
TRBV18 NA ASSTLQGDTGELF
TRBV2 NA ASSEGKTDNEKLF
TRBV28 NA ASSPGQRNSPLH
TRBV7-2 NA ASSAASEQY
TRBV5-6 NA ASSAGQRNTEAF
TRBV9 NA ASSVRQAQGEKLF
TRBV4-3 few ASSQERGPYGYT
TRBV29-1 few SVEDREAYGYT